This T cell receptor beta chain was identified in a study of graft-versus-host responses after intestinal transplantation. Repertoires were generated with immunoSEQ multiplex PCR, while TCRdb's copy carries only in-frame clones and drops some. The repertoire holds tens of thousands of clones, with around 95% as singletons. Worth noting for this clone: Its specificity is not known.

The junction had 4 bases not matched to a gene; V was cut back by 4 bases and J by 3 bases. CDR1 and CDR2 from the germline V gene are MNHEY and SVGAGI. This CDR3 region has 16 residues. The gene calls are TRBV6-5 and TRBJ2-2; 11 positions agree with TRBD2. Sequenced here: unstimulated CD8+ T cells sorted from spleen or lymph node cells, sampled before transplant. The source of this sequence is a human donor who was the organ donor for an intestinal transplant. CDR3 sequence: CASSSDSGGDTGELFF. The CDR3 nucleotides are TGTGCCAGCAGTTCAGATAGCGGGGGGGACACCGGGGAGCTGTTTTTT.